This T cell receptor beta chain comes out of a study of identical twins. Findings of the study overall: The study based its conclusions on cross-sectional statistical analysis and did not follow the same donors.

MiXCR, applied by TCRdb to the 5' RACE reads, yields one record per CDR3 protein. The table records around 240,000 distinct CDR3 sequences, approximately 7% of them present only once. This clonotype was seen repeatedly, ten times or more. Its antigen remains unknown. Germline V gene sequence: CDR1 SGHRS, CDR2 YFSETQ. This CDR3 contains 15 residues. V was clipped by 4 bases and J by 0 bases, with 13 bases between them. These data were also reused for a study on yellow fever vaccine responses in identical twins.

The sequenced material came from memory (CD45RO+) T cells sorted from blood. This TCR derives from a woman in her late teens or twenties in good health. V gene TRBV5-1 combines with J gene TRBJ1-1, with D unresolved. The CDR3 loop is CASSPGWNMNTEAFF. In DNA, the CDR3 is TGCGCCAGCAGCCCCGGTTGGAACATGAACACTGAAGCTTTCTTT.